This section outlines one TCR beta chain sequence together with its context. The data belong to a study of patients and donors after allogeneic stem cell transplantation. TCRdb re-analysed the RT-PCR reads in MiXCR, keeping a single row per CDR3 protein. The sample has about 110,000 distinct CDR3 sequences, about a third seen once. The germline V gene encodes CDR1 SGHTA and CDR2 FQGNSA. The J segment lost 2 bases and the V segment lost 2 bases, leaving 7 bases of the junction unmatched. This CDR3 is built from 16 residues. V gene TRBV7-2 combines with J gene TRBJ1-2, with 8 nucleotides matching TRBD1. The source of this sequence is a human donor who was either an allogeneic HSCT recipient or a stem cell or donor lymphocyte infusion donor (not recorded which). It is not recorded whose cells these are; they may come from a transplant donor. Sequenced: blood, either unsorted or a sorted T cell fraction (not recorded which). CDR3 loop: CASSLRAGGANYGYTF. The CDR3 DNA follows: TGTGCCAGCAGCTTAAGGGCAGGGGGCGCGAACTATGGCTACACCTTC.